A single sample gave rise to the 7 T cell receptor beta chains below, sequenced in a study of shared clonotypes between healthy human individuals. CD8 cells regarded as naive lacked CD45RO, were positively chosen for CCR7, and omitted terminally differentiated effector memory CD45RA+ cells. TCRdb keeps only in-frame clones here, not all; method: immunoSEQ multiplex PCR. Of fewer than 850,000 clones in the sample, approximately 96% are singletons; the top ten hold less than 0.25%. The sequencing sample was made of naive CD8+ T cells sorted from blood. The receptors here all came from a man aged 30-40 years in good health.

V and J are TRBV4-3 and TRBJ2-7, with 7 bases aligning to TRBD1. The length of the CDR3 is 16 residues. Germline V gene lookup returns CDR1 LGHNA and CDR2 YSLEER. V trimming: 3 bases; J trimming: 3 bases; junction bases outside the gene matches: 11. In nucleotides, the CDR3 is TGCGCCAGCAGCCAGGACCTAGGGGGCAACTACTACGAGCAGTACTTC. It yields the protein CASSQDLGGNYYEQYF.

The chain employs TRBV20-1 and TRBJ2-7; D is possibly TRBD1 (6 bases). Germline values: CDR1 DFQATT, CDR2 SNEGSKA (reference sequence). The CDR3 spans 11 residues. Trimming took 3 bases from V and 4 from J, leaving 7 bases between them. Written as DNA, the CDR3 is TGCAGTGCTAGTACAGGGTACGAGCAGTACTTC. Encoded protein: CSASTGYEQYF.

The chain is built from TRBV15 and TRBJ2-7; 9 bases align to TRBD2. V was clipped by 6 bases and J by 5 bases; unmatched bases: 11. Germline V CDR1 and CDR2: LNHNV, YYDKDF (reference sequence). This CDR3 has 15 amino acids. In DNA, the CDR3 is TGTGCCACCAGTGCGGGAGGGATATTCCTCGACGAGCAGTACTTC. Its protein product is CATSAGGIFLDEQYF.

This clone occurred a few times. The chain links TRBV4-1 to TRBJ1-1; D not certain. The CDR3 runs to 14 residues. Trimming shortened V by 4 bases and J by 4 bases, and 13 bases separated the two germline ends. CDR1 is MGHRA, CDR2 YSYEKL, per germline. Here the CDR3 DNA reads TGCGCCAGCAGCCCCCCCCTTAGGAGCACTGAAGCTTTCTTT. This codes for CASSPPLRSTEAFF.

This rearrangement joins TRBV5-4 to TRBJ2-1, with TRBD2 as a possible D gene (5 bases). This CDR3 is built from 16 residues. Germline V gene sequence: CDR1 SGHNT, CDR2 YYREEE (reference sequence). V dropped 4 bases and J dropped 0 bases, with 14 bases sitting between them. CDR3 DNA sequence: TGTGCCAGCAGCGGCGTGGAGAGGGACTCCTACAATGAGCAGTTCTTC. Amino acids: CASSGVERDSYNEQFF.

In DNA form, the CDR3 reads TGTGCCAGCAGTTTAGCCCCTATAGTCGGTAGCAATCAGCCCCAGCATTTT. Translating it yields CASSLAPIVGSNQPQHF. The V call is TRBV27, the J call TRBJ1-5; D is unclear. CDR3 length: 17 amino acids. Germline lookup yields CDR1 MNHEY and CDR2 SMNVEV (reference sequence). The V end lost 2 bases, the J end lost 0 bases, and 14 bases lay between the germline ends.

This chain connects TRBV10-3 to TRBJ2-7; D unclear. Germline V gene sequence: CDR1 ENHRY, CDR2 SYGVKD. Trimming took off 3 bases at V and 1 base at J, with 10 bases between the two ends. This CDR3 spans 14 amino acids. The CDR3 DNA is TGTGCCATCAGTGAAACCCTTAGGTCCTACGAGCAGTACTTC. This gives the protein CAISETLRSYEQYF.